Shown below are 29 T cell receptor beta chains from a single sample sequenced in a study of blood T cells in healthy people across ages. For the second PCR, which ran for about 7 to 11 cycles, a sample-barcoded 5' primer and a J-beta primer mix were used. TCRdb analysed the 5' RACE reads with MiXCR anew, one entry per CDR3 protein. The data show about 1.8 million distinct CDR3 sequences, just under 50% seen once. The specimen sequenced was blood. These receptors all stem from a woman between 40 and 50 years old in good health.

The gene calls are TRBV24-1 and TRBJ2-1; D is unresolved. The germline V gene encodes CDR1 KGHDR and CDR2 SFDVKD. The CDR3 sequence is 11 residues long. The germline V and J ends were trimmed by 7 bases and 4 bases, with 4 bases remaining between them. The CDR3 is CATRQYNEQFF. The CDR3 DNA is TGTGCCACCAGGCAATACAATGAGCAGTTCTTC.

In regard to this clonotype: Just one base apart from a much larger clone, this may be a read error. The gene calls are TRBV10-3 and TRBJ2-7, with D possibly TRBD1 on 5 matching bases. V was clipped by 2 bases and J by 7 bases, with 12 bases between them. The CDR3 totals 13 residues. Germline loops: CDR1 ENHRY, CDR2 SYGVKD. CDR3 sequence reads: CAISEQGYNEQYF. CDR3 DNA: TGTGCCATCAGTGAGCAGGGCTACAATGAGCAGTACTTC.

The V gene is TRBV5-1, the J gene TRBJ2-5; 7 bases are shared with TRBD2. After removal of 6 bases from V and 0 bases from J, the junction contained 2 bases not matched to a gene. This CDR3 has 13 amino acids. Germline V CDR1 and CDR2: SGHRS, YFSETQ. The CDR3 DNA reads TGCGCCAGCAAACGGGGGGACCAAGAGACCCAGTACTTC. Its translation: CASKRGDQETQYF. Full variable domain (missing parts from reference TRBV5-1 and TRBJ2-5): KAGVTQTPRYLIKTRGQQVTLSCSPISGHRSVSWYQQTPGQGLQFLFEYFSETQRNKGNFPGRFSGRQFSNSRSEMNVSTLELGDSALYLCASKRGDQETQYFGPGTRLLVL.

V usage is TRBV6-5 and J usage is TRBJ2-6; D ambiguous. Germline V gives CDR1 MNHEY, CDR2 SVGAGI. This CDR3 has 11 amino acids. CDR3 sequence reads: CAGCGANVLTF. CDR3 nucleotide sequence: TGTGCTGGGTGTGGGGCCAACGTCCTGACTTTC.

The gene calls are TRBV7-9 and TRBJ2-1, with TRBD2 matching 8 bases. Germline values: CDR1 SEHNR, CDR2 FQNEAQ (reference sequence). The CDR3 extends over 19 amino acids. Trimming removed 5 bases from V and 2 bases from J; junction bases left unmatched: 17. The CDR3 spells CASSPVRRGAYEPYNEQFF. Written as DNA, the CDR3 is TGTGCCAGCAGCCCAGTACGGCGGGGGGCTTATGAACCCTACAATGAGCAGTTCTTC.

The chain links TRBV4-1 to TRBJ1-4, with D maybe TRBD1 (5 bases). V was pared by 3 bases and J by 5 bases, with 16 bases between. Germline values: CDR1 MGHRA, CDR2 YSYEKL. This CDR3 has 16 residues. The CDR3 coding sequence is TGCGCCAGCAGCCAGGCCGGGACGGCCATAAATGAAAAACTGTTTTTT. Residues: CASSQAGTAINEKLFF.

Of note for this clonotype: This may be a read error: a much more frequent sequence differs by one nucleotide. The J gene is TRBJ2-1, the V gene TRBV11-1, with D unresolved. Trimming removed 6 bases from V and 13 bases from J, with 22 bases in between. CDR3 length: 14 amino acids. The germline CDR1 and CDR2 sequences are SGHAT and FQDESV (reference sequence). As DNA, the CDR3 is TGTGCCAGCAGATTTGGAATGATTGAAGAGACCCAGTTCTTC. Protein: CASRFGMIEETQFF.

The table lists this clonotype with a few counts. The chain is built from TRBV4-2 and TRBJ2-1; no clear D. V dropped 1 base and J dropped 3 bases, with 16 bases sitting between them. This CDR3 is 17 amino acids long. Germline V gene lookup returns CDR1 LGHNA and CDR2 YNFKEQ. The CDR3 reads CASSQVSGPNGYNEQFF. CDR3 coding DNA: TGTGCCAGCAGCCAAGTATCCGGGCCAAATGGCTACAATGAGCAGTTCTTC.

Concerning this clonotype: This could be a read error, since a much larger clone is one nucleotide away. The J gene is TRBJ2-1, the V gene TRBV4-1, with D unclear. The CDR3 covers 13 residues. Deletions cut 0 bases from V and 10 bases from J, with 10 bases between. Per the germline V gene, CDR1 is MGHRA and CDR2 is YSYEKL. The CDR3 region is CASSQDPSYEQFF. Written as DNA, the CDR3 is TGCGCCAGCAGCCAAGATCCTTCCTACGAGCAGTTCTTC.

The V call is TRBV5-1, the J call TRBJ2-1; TRBD1 agrees at 7 bases. V trimming: 7 bases; J trimming: 5 bases; junction bases outside the gene matches: 12. The germline V gene has CDR1 SGHRS and CDR2 YFSETQ. The CDR3 consists of 15 residues. CDR3 protein: CASGYLQGQDNEQFF. As DNA, the CDR3 is TGCGCCAGCGGGTATCTGCAAGGACAGGACAATGAGCAGTTCTTC.

This chain connects TRBV29-1 to TRBJ2-3; D ambiguous. This CDR3 is built from 14 residues. V lost 4 bases to trimming and J lost 3 bases, with 14 bases between them. Germline CDR1 SQVTM, CDR2 ANQGSEA. The DNA for the CDR3 is TGCAGCGTTGTACCCCGCATTGTGACAGATACGCAGTATTTT. It specifies CSVVPRIVTDTQYF.

V is TRBV9 and J is TRBJ2-7; no definite D call. Germline loops: CDR1 SGDLS, CDR2 YYNGEE. This CDR3 has 15 residues. The V gene lost 0 bases and the J gene lost 0 bases, with 10 bases spanning the gap. Here the CDR3 reads CASSVGQLSSYEQYF. The CDR3 bases are TGTGCCAGCAGCGTAGGGCAGCTGAGCTCCTACGAGCAGTACTTC.

In its sample, this clonotype was seen a few times. V and J are TRBV5-1 and TRBJ2-7; the match to TRBD1 covers 7 bases. Germline V CDR1 and CDR2: SGHRS, YFSETQ. The CDR3 runs 16 residues. V trimming: 1 base; J trimming: 1 base; junction bases outside the gene matches: 8. The CDR3 region has the DNA TGCGCCAGCAGCTTGACCGGGACAGCCAAATCCTACGAGCAGTACTTC. It translates to CASSLTGTAKSYEQYF.

The CDR3 is CSATGLAGQDQYF. CDR3 nucleotides: TGCAGTGCAACGGGACTAGCGGGCCAGGACCAGTACTTC. The chain uses TRBV20-1 and TRBJ2-5; 12 bases align to TRBD2. The CDR3 has 13 residues. The V gene end was trimmed by 6 bases and the J gene end by 10 bases; junction bases not matched to a gene: 9. Germline V gene data show CDR1 as DFQATT and CDR2 as SNEGSKA (reference sequence).

This clonotype was observed a handful of times. The chain employs TRBV6-5 and TRBJ2-5; 9 bases fit TRBD2. The germline V gene has CDR1 MNHEY and CDR2 SVGAGI. The CDR3 sequence is 13 residues long. V lost 6 bases, J lost 5 bases, and 4 bases stayed unmatched. CDR3 sequence reads: CASRGLAVETQYF. CDR3 DNA sequence: TGTGCCAGCAGGGGACTAGCCGTGGAGACCCAGTACTTC.

This chain links TRBV7-2 with TRBJ2-7; D gene unclear. The CDR3 sequence is 14 residues long. Germline lookup yields CDR1 SGHTA and CDR2 FQGNSA. Trimming left V 1 base short and J 2 bases short, with 9 bases between. CDR3 in DNA: TGTGCCAGCAGCTTAGAGGATTGGGCCTACGAGCAGTACTTC. It codes for CASSLEDWAYEQYF.

The gene calls are TRBV24-1 and TRBJ2-3, with D perhaps TRBD1 or TRBD2 (5 bases each). Trimming took 4 bases from V and 8 from J, leaving 15 bases between them. The V gene's germline CDR1 is KGHDR and CDR2 SFDVKD. The CDR3 contains 14 residues. DNA for the CDR3: TGTGCCACCAGTGAATCGGGGACCTCGGGTACGCAGTATTTT. The encoded protein is CATSESGTSGTQYF.

The chain carries TRBV29-1 and TRBJ2-1; D not resolved. The CDR3 has 12 amino acids. CDR1 is SQVTM and CDR2 is ANQGSEA in the germline V gene. The germline V and J ends were trimmed by 6 bases and 9 bases, with 15 bases remaining between them. This chain's CDR3 is CSVTRPEIEQFF. CDR3 DNA: TGCAGCGTCACGCGGCCGGAGATTGAGCAGTTCTTC.

The chain joins TRBV6-1 to TRBJ2-1, with D tentatively TRBD1 or TRBD2 (7 bases each). Germline V lookup: CDR1 MNHNS, CDR2 SASEGT. V lost 5 bases and J lost 8, with 19 bases in between. The CDR3 extends over 15 amino acids. The CDR3 loop is CASSLLARGLDEQFF. CDR3 DNA: TGTGCCAGCAGTTTACTAGCGAGGGGGCTCGATGAGCAGTTCTTC.

The J gene is TRBJ2-7, the V gene TRBV7-2, with D perhaps TRBD1 or TRBD2 (5 bases each). This CDR3 spans 14 amino acids. V shed 5 bases and J shed 3 bases, with 14 bases lying between them. Per germline, CDR1 SGHTA and CDR2 FQGNSA. The CDR3, as DNA: TGTGCCAGCAGCCGTCCGGGACGGTTCTACGAGCAGTACTTC. It encodes CASSRPGRFYEQYF.

This clonotype was seen a handful of times. This sequence joins TRBV7-9 and TRBJ2-7; the D is unclear. This CDR3 has 13 residues. Trimming shortened V by 0 bases and J by 6 bases, and 9 bases separated the two germline ends. The V gene's germline CDR1 is SEHNR and CDR2 FQNEAQ (reference sequence). The CDR3 region is CASSLASTLEQYF. DNA of the CDR3: TGTGCCAGCAGCTTAGCTTCGACCCTCGAGCAGTACTTC.

The chain links TRBV6-5 to TRBJ1-6; no firm D call. V was shortened by 2 bases and J by 0 bases, with 14 bases between the two germline ends. Germline-derived CDR1 and CDR2 are MNHEY and SVGAGI. CDR3 size: 18 residues. Here the CDR3 DNA reads TGTGCCAGCAGTTACGAAGGTGCCTCCAGCTCCTATAATTCACCCCTCCACTTT. Amino acids: CASSYEGASSSYNSPLHF.

The chain links TRBV4-1 to TRBJ2-1; TRBD1 matches 9 bases. The junction had 12 bases not matched to a gene; V was cut back by 4 bases and J by 14 bases. The CDR3 covers 14 residues. Per the germline V gene, CDR1 is MGHRA and CDR2 is YSYEKL. This chain's CDR3 is CASSPTNRGREEFF. In nucleotides, the CDR3 is TGCGCCAGCAGCCCTACCAACAGGGGGCGCGAGGAGTTCTTC.

The gene calls are TRBV2 and TRBJ2-5; TRBD1 matches 10 bases. V gave up 8 bases and J gave up 3 bases; unmatched junction bases: 6. Germline V gene data show CDR1 as SNHLY and CDR2 as FYNNEI. The CDR3 runs to 14 residues. The CDR3 region has the DNA TGTGCCAGCTTTGGGACAGGGGAGAAAGAGACCCAGTACTTC. This encodes CASFGTGEKETQYF.

This clonotype has more than one count but fewer than ten. One end of the junction does not line up with germline, which may come from a read error. The rearrangement links TRBV5-1 to TRBJ2-6; 10 bases fit TRBD1. The CDR3 covers 17 residues. Germline V gene data show CDR1 as SGHRS and CDR2 as YFSETQ. The CDR3 DNA is TGTGCCAGCAGCTCCGGGACAGGGGTAAGCGGGGCCAACGTCCTGACTTTC. It yields the protein CASSSGTGVSGANVLTF.

V gene TRBV2 combines with J gene TRBJ1-2; 11 bases align to TRBD1. V was pared by 7 bases and J by 8 bases, with 9 bases of the junction left unmatched. The CDR3 loop spans 14 amino acids. From germline, CDR1 is SNHLY and CDR2 FYNNEI. The CDR3 is CASIADRGPNGYTF. In DNA, the CDR3 is TGTGCCAGCATCGCGGACAGGGGGCCTAACGGCTACACCTTC.

J is TRBJ1-2 and V is TRBV28, with 9 bases aligning to TRBD1. CDR3 length: 13 amino acids. V trimming: 6 bases; J trimming: 7 bases; junction bases outside the gene matches: 6. Per the germline V gene, CDR1 is MDHEN and CDR2 is SYDVKM. The CDR3 bases are TGTGCCAGCAGCAGACAGGGGGATCGTGGCTACACCTTC. Amino acids: CASSRQGDRGYTF.

This clonotype was seen more than once but under ten times. The chain employs TRBV7-9 and TRBJ1-5, with D tentatively TRBD1 (6 bases). V lost 6 bases, J lost 4 bases, and 13 bases lay in between. Germline V gene sequence: CDR1 SEHNR, CDR2 FQNEAQ (reference sequence). The CDR3 runs to 14 residues. The CDR3 reads CASSSGGRNQPQHF. The CDR3 bases are TGTGCCAGCAGTTCGGGGGGGCGGAATCAGCCCCAGCATTTT.

This chain links TRBV7-9 with TRBJ2-7; the D is unclear. V lost 3 bases to trimming and J lost 2 bases, with 11 bases between them. Per germline, CDR1 SEHNR and CDR2 FQNEAQ (reference sequence). This CDR3 is 14 amino acids long. In DNA form, the CDR3 reads TGTGCCAGCAGCTTCCGGACCAACGCCTACGAGCAGTACTTC. Translating it yields CASSFRTNAYEQYF. Combining the CDR3 with reference TRBV7-9 and TRBJ2-7 gives the whole variable domain DTGVSQNPRHKITKRGQNVTFRCDPISEHNRLYWYRQTLGQGPEFLTYFQNEAQLEKSRLLSDRFSAERPKGSFSTLEIQRTEQGDSAMYLCASSFRTNAYEQYFGPGTRLTVT.